The 16 T cell receptor beta chains listed next were all sequenced from one sample in a study of blood T cell repertoires in COVID-19. Libraries were prepared by immunoSEQ multiplex PCR; TCRdb keeps only in-frame clonotypes and omits some of them. The sample shows about 190,000 clones, approximately 80% of them seen only once. The specimen was peripheral blood. The source is a man aged 50 to 59 who had recovered from COVID-19.

This chain uses TRBV27 with TRBJ2-7; TRBD2 matches 9 bases. Germline CDR1 reads MNHEY; CDR2 reads SMNVEV (reference sequence). V was clipped by 3 bases and J by 4 bases; unmatched bases: 7. This CDR3 region has 15 residues. The CDR3 here is CASSFLAGVRYEQYF. CDR3 nucleotide sequence: TGTGCCAGCAGTTTTTTAGCGGGAGTTCGATACGAGCAGTACTTC.

This chain links TRBV19 with TRBJ2-5, with D perhaps matching TRBD1 (6 bases). V lost 6 bases to trimming and J lost 4 bases, with 12 bases between them. This CDR3 has 13 residues. Germline V CDR1 and CDR2: LNHDA, SQIVND (reference sequence). CDR3 sequence: CASREQGRETQYF. Here the CDR3 DNA reads TGTGCCAGTAGGGAACAGGGACGAGAGACCCAGTACTTC.

The chain combines TRBV5-1 with TRBJ2-2; D is possibly TRBD1 (7 bases). This CDR3 contains 14 residues. Germline V gives CDR1 SGHRS, CDR2 YFSETQ. V was shortened by 6 bases and J by 5 bases, with 14 bases between the two germline ends. The DNA for the CDR3 is TGCGCCAGCAAACCGGCAGGGGGGACCGGGGAGCTGTTTTTT. Residues: CASKPAGGTGELFF.

This clone turned up a few times. CDR3 in DNA: TGTGCCAGTGGACAGGGGACAACCTACGAGCAGTACTTC. It yields the protein CASGQGTTYEQYF. The gene calls are TRBV28 and TRBJ2-7, with 9 bases lining up with TRBD1. Trimming took 9 bases from V and 2 from J; bases not matched to a gene: 5. CDR1 and CDR2 (germline): MDHEN, SYDVKM. The CDR3 contains 13 residues.

This clone was seen once. The rearrangement joins TRBV28 to TRBJ1-4, with D maybe TRBD1 (6 bases). The CDR3 runs to 15 residues. V was shortened by 3 bases and J by 7 bases, with 15 bases between the two germline ends. Germline assignment: CDR1 MDHEN and CDR2 SYDVKM. The CDR3 spells CASSFPGDSGEKLFF. The CDR3 DNA reads TGTGCCAGCAGTTTTCCAGGGGATTCGGGTGAAAAACTGTTTTTT.

The rearrangement links TRBV10-1 to TRBJ1-5, with D tentatively TRBD1 (5 bases). Looked up from germline, CDR1 is WNHNN and CDR2 is SYGVQD (reference sequence). The CDR3 is 16 amino acids. The ends were cut back, 4 bases at V and 0 bases at J, with 13 bases in the middle. DNA of the CDR3: TGCGCCAGCAGTGGAATAGCAGGGTATAGCAATCAGCCCCAGCATTTT. Translation gives CASSGIAGYSNQPQHF.

The J gene is TRBJ2-3, the V gene TRBV9; TRBD2 aligns across 12 bases. This CDR3 has 17 residues. J gave up 3 bases and V 1 base, and 6 bases lay outside the gene matches. The germline gives CDR1 SGDLS, CDR2 YYNGEE. This CDR3 reads CASSVRGTSGLTDTQYF. In DNA, the CDR3 is TGTGCCAGCAGCGTAAGAGGGACTAGCGGGCTGACAGATACGCAGTATTTT. The full variable domain, rest sourced from reference TRBV9 and TRBJ2-3, is DSGVTQTPKHLITATGQRVTLRCSPRSGDLSVYWYQQSLDQGLQFLIQYYNGEERAKGNILERFSAQQFPDLHSELNLSSLELGDSALYFCASSVRGTSGLTDTQYFGPGTRLTVL.

This clone has more than one count but fewer than ten. The chain employs TRBV6-1 and TRBJ1-5; possible D gene TRBD1, 5 bases. This CDR3 has 16 amino acids. Germline loops: CDR1 MNHNS, CDR2 SASEGT. Trimming cost V 2 bases and J 4 bases, with 15 bases left between them. Written as DNA, the CDR3 is TGTGCCAGCAGTGAAAGGCAGGGTAAGGCGAATCAGCCCCAGCATTTT. Residues: CASSERQGKANQPQHF.

The gene calls are TRBV10-3 and TRBJ2-7; 11 nucleotides align to TRBD2. The J segment lost 0 bases and the V segment lost 2 bases, leaving 6 bases of the junction unmatched. Germline CDR1 ENHRY, CDR2 SYGVKD. CDR3 length equals 17 residues. CDR3 in amino acids: CAISEPGTSGFSYEQYF. The CDR3 nucleotides read TGTGCCATCAGTGAGCCTGGGACTAGCGGATTCTCCTACGAGCAGTACTTC.

This clone has only a few counts. The chain couples TRBV12-5 to TRBJ2-1, with 8 bases that match TRBD1. The CDR3 runs to 14 residues. V trimming: 6 bases; J trimming: 6 bases; junction bases outside the gene matches: 7. Germline V gene lookup returns CDR1 LGHNT and CDR2 FRNRAP. The CDR3 DNA reads TGTGCTAGTGGCCGGGGACAGGTCCCCAATGAGCAGTTCTTC. Residues: CASGRGQVPNEQFF.

This clone was detected many times. This chain connects TRBV28 to TRBJ1-6, with D possibly matching TRBD1 (5 bases). The length of the CDR3 is 15 residues. V was cut by 10 bases and J by 4 bases, with 17 bases left in between. CDR1 and CDR2 from the germline V gene are MDHEN and SYDVKM. CDR3 coding DNA: TGTGCCACCACAACTCGGGGGAGTTATAATTCACCCCTCCACTTT. It is translated as CATTTRGSYNSPLHF.

The rearrangement uses TRBV2 and TRBJ1-5; D unclear. Germline CDR1 and CDR2: SNHLY and FYNNEI. The CDR3 runs 15 residues. Trimming pared 1 base from V and 4 bases from J, leaving 11 bases between. CDR3 in DNA: TGTGCCAGCAGTGAAGGCCAGGTTCAAAATCAGCCCCAGCATTTT. Residues: CASSEGQVQNQPQHF. The variable domain in full, completed from reference TRBV2 and TRBJ1-5, reads EPEVTQTPSHQVTQMGQEVILRCVPISNHLYFYWYRQILGQKVEFLVSFYNNEISEKSEIFDDQFSVERPDGSNFTLKIRSTKLEDSAMYFCASSEGQVQNQPQHFGDGTRLSIL.

The chain recombines TRBV3-1 (or the pseudogene TRBV3-2) with TRBJ2-7; D is possibly TRBD2 (6 bases). V was pared by 0 bases and J by 4 bases, with 16 bases between. The CDR3 sequence is 16 residues long. Germline CDR1 LGHDT, CDR2 YNNKEL (reference sequence). Here the CDR3 reads CASSQDSGRLLYEQYF. CDR3 bases: TGTGCCAGCAGCCAAGATAGCGGCAGGCTACTTTACGAGCAGTACTTC.

This chain links TRBV13 with TRBJ2-6, with D possibly being TRBD1 (5 bases). This CDR3 region has 18 residues. Germline V gene data show CDR1 as PRHDT and CDR2 as FYEKMQ (reference sequence). Deletions cut 3 bases from V and 1 base from J, with 16 bases between. This chain's CDR3 is CASSFRQNLFSGANVLTF. In DNA, the CDR3 is TGTGCCAGCAGCTTCAGACAGAATTTATTTTCTGGGGCCAACGTCCTGACTTTC.

The chain couples TRBV20-1 to TRBJ1-1, with D unresolved. The V and J ends lost 4 bases and 8 bases respectively, with 11 bases between them. Germline loops: CDR1 DFQATT, CDR2 SNEGSKA (reference sequence). CDR3 size: 11 residues. CDR3 protein: CSAILSPEAFF. CDR3 nucleotide sequence: TGCAGTGCTATTTTGAGTCCCGAAGCTTTCTTT.

This sequence joins TRBV4-1 and TRBJ2-3; possibly TRBD1 for D (6 bases). The germline V gene encodes CDR1 MGHRA and CDR2 YSYEKL. Trimming removed 5 bases from V and 4 bases from J, with 16 bases in between. This CDR3 region has 15 residues. CDR3 in DNA: TGCGCCAGCAGCAAAACAGGGTTCCCCCCAGATACGCAGTATTTT. It is translated as CASSKTGFPPDTQYF.